These 19 T cell receptor beta chains were all obtained from the same sample, sequenced in a study of blood T cell repertoires in COVID-19. Clones were read by immunoSEQ multiplex PCR, and TCRdb kept only the in-frame ones, dropping some. The sample lists fewer than 100,000 clones, 85% to 90% occurring once. Sequenced: peripheral blood. The receptors here all came from a man aged 55 to 69 with acute or convalescent COVID-19.

Written as DNA, the CDR3 is TGTGCCAGCAGCAACAGGGGCCAGAGAGGCTACACCTTC. Residues: CASSNRGQRGYTF. The chain is built from TRBV9 and TRBJ1-2; 7 bases align to TRBD1. The junction had 8 bases not matched to a gene; V was cut back by 4 bases and J by 8 bases. The CDR3 contains 13 residues. Per germline, CDR1 SGDLS and CDR2 YYNGEE.

The chain has TRBV19 and TRBJ2-1; a weak D match, TRBD2 (6 bases). V was trimmed by 3 bases and J by 6 bases, leaving 12 bases between them. CDR1 LNHDA and CDR2 SQIVND come from the germline V gene (reference sequence). This CDR3 is built from 14 residues. CDR3 DNA sequence: TGTGCCAGTAGTATCCCCCGGGAGCTCAATGAGCAGTTCTTC. This encodes CASSIPRELNEQFF.

The gene calls are TRBV6-5 and TRBJ1-6; tentatively, D is TRBD1 (6 bases). Germline values: CDR1 MNHEY, CDR2 SVGAGI. V shed 2 bases and J shed 7 bases, with 6 bases lying between them. There are 13 residues in the CDR3. The CDR3, as DNA: TGTGCCAGCAGTTACACAGGGAATTCACCCCTCCACTTT. Protein sequence: CASSYTGNSPLHF.

V gene TRBV30 combines with J gene TRBJ2-3; 7 bases map to TRBD1. Germline assignment: CDR1 GTSNPN and CDR2 SVGIG (reference sequence). Trimming cost V 6 bases and J 7 bases; bases outside gene matches: 10. The CDR3 extends over 13 amino acids. For the CDR3, the DNA is TGTGCCTGCCGGTACAGGGGCGGGTATACGCAGTATTTT. Translated, it gives CACRYRGGYTQYF.

V is TRBV18 and J is TRBJ2-2, with D perhaps TRBD1 (5 bases). V shed 4 bases and J shed 0 bases, with 9 bases lying between them. The CDR3 is 15 amino acids. Germline V CDR1 and CDR2: KGHSH, LQKENI. CDR3 nucleotides: TGTGCCAGCTCACAGTCAGGGACGAACACCGGGGAGCTGTTTTTT. This translates into CASSQSGTNTGELFF.

The chain is built from TRBV30 and TRBJ2-7; unclear D gene. This CDR3 is 14 amino acids long. CDR1 is GTSNPN and CDR2 is SVGIG in the germline V gene (reference sequence). V was shortened by 2 bases and J by 3 bases, with 14 bases between the two germline ends. The CDR3 coding sequence is TGTGCCTGGAGTCCTTCATCGATCGGCTACGAGCAGTACTTC. Residues: CAWSPSSIGYEQYF.

V gene TRBV7-9 combines with J gene TRBJ2-5; D is unclear. With 1 base removed from V and 5 bases from J, the gap between germline ends came to 17 bases. The CDR3 extends over 16 amino acids. The germline gives CDR1 SEHNR, CDR2 FQNEAQ (reference sequence). The CDR3 DNA reads as TGTGCCAGCAGCTTAGAAAGTTGGGTGACTTCTGAGACCCAGTACTTC. Its protein is CASSLESWVTSETQYF.

The chain couples TRBV4-1 to TRBJ1-2; perhaps TRBD1 as D (5 bases). CDR1 and CDR2 from the germline V gene are MGHRA and YSYEKL. The CDR3 totals 15 residues. V was trimmed by 0 bases and J by 4 bases, leaving 12 bases between them. CDR3 protein: CASSQDPWGGYGYTF. In DNA, the CDR3 is TGCGCCAGCAGCCAAGATCCCTGGGGCGGCTATGGCTACACCTTC.

The V and J genes are TRBV2 and TRBJ2-1; D perhaps matches TRBD2 (5 bases). V lost 6 bases and J lost 6, with 15 bases in between. The CDR3 extends over 14 amino acids. Germline-derived CDR1 and CDR2 are SNHLY and FYNNEI. CDR3 coding DNA: TGTGCCAGCAGAAAGCAAGCGGCCCCCAATGAGCAGTTCTTC. This sequence encodes CASRKQAAPNEQFF.

This chain joins TRBV3-1 (or the pseudogene TRBV3-2) and TRBJ2-3; no clear D gene. CDR1 is LGHDT, CDR2 YNNKEL, per germline (reference sequence). This CDR3 has 12 residues. The V end lost 5 bases, the J end lost 9 bases, and 12 bases lay between the germline ends. The CDR3 sequence is CASSMLRETQYF. Written as DNA, the CDR3 is TGTGCCAGCAGCATGCTAAGAGAAACGCAGTATTTT.

This chain connects TRBV9 to TRBJ2-2; D might be TRBD1 (6 bases). Looked up from germline, CDR1 is SGDLS and CDR2 is YYNGEE. Trimming stripped 4 bases from V and 3 bases from J, with 13 bases between. There are 15 residues in the CDR3. CDR3 sequence reads: CASSIRGSDTGELFF. The DNA of the CDR3 is TGTGCCAGCAGCATCAGGGGATCGGACACCGGGGAGCTGTTTTTT.

The genes are TRBV6-5 and TRBJ2-2, with 8 bases identical to TRBD2. This CDR3 has 15 residues. The V gene end was trimmed by 6 bases and the J gene end by 1 base; junction bases not matched to a gene: 4. CDR1 is MNHEY, CDR2 SVGAGI, per germline. CDR3 sequence reads: CASRAGGGNTGELFF. The DNA of the CDR3 is TGTGCCAGCAGGGCGGGAGGAGGGAACACCGGGGAGCTGTTTTTT.

V usage is TRBV7-7 and J usage is TRBJ2-3; TRBD2 matches 11 bases. CDR1 and CDR2 (germline): SSHAT, FNYEAQ (reference sequence). The CDR3 runs 15 residues. The ends lost 2 bases at V and 7 bases at J; junction bases unmatched: 5. The CDR3 is CASSLLAGGSYTQYF. The CDR3 DNA reads as TGTGCCAGCAGCTTACTAGCGGGAGGATCATATACGCAGTATTTT.

This sequence joins TRBV29-1 and TRBJ2-1, with D maybe TRBD2 (5 bases). Trimming removed 6 bases at V and 10 bases at J, with 10 bases between. Germline V gives CDR1 SQVTM, CDR2 ANQGSEA. CDR3 length equals 10 residues. Here the CDR3 DNA reads TGCAGCGTCGCGGAGGAAGAGCAGTTCTTC. This codes for CSVAEEEQFF.

The chain carries TRBV7-9 and TRBJ1-4; the match to TRBD1 covers 9 bases. The CDR3 is made up of 13 amino acids. The V gene's germline CDR1 is SEHNR and CDR2 FQNEAQ (reference sequence). Trimming took 6 bases from V and 8 from J; bases not matched to a gene: 4. Written as DNA, the CDR3 is TGTGCCAGCAGTTCTACAGGGGGCGAAAAACTGTTTTTT. Residues: CASSSTGGEKLFF. The full variable domain, rest sourced from reference TRBV7-9 and TRBJ1-4, is DTGVSQNPRHKITKRGQNVTFRCDPISEHNRLYWYRQTLGQGPEFLTYFQNEAQLEKSRLLSDRFSAERPKGSFSTLEIQRTEQGDSAMYLCASSSTGGEKLFFGSGTQLSVL.

This clone was seen at least ten times. This same CDR3 is encoded by further DNA sequences in the sample. The chain has TRBV30 and TRBJ2-2, with 7 bases identical to TRBD1. The junction had 1 base not matched to a gene; V was cut back by 0 bases and J by 0 bases. This CDR3 spans 15 amino acids. CDR1 and CDR2 (germline): GTSNPN, SVGIG (reference sequence). The CDR3 DNA follows: TGTGCCTGGAGTGTAACAGGGGCGAACACCGGGGAGCTGTTTTTT. This translates into CAWSVTGANTGELFF.

J is TRBJ2-7 and V is TRBV5-1, with 9 bases matching TRBD2. The CDR3 has 14 amino acids. V shed 6 bases, J shed 5 bases, and the junction held 9 bases outside the gene matches. Germline CDR1 is SGHRS and CDR2 is YFSETQ. CDR3 bases: TGCGCCAGCACCTCGGGACTAGCTTACCACGAGCAGTACTTC. It yields the protein CASTSGLAYHEQYF. The full variable domain, in which reference TRBV5-1 and TRBJ2-7 provide the parts outside the CDR3, is KAGVTQTPRYLIKTRGQQVTLSCSPISGHRSVSWYQQTPGQGLQFLFEYFSETQRNKGNFPGRFSGRQFSNSRSEMNVSTLELGDSALYLCASTSGLAYHEQYFGPGTRLTVT.

This chain uses TRBV5-1 with TRBJ2-3; D is ambiguous. The CDR3 is 15 residues long. Trimming left V 2 bases short and J 5 bases short, with 15 bases between. Germline CDR1 reads SGHRS; CDR2 reads YFSETQ. The CDR3 here is CASSFSLGPQDTQYF. For the CDR3, the DNA is TGCGCCAGCAGCTTTTCTCTAGGTCCCCAAGATACGCAGTATTTT.

A few counts support this clone. V and J are TRBV30 and TRBJ2-7; a weak D match, TRBD2 (11 bases). Germline CDR1 and CDR2: GTSNPN and SVGIG (reference sequence). This CDR3 contains 19 residues. V gave up 0 bases and J gave up 9 bases, with 33 bases separating them. The CDR3 sequence is CAWSVPGQGRSGTSGAQYF. CDR3 sequence (DNA): TGTGCCTGGAGTGTACCGGGACAGGGGAGAAGCGGGACTAGCGGAGCGCAGTACTTC.